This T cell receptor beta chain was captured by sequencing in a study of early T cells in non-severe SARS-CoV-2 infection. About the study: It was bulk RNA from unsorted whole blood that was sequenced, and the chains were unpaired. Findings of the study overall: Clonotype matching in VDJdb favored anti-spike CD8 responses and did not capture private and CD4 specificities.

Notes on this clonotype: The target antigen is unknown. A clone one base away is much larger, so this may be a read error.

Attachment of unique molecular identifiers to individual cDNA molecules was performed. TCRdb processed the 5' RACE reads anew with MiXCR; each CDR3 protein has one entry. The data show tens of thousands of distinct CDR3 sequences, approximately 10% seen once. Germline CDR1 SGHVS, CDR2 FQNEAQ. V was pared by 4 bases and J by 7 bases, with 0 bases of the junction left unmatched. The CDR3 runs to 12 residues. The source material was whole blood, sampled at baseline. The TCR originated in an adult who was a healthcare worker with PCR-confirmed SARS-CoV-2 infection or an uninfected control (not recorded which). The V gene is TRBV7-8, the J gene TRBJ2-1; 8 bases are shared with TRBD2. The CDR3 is CASSSSGNEQFF. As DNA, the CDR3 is TGTGCCAGCAGCTCTAGCGGGAATGAGCAGTTCTTC.